Below, 8 T cell receptor beta chains from the same sample are listed, as sequenced in a study (dated by TCRdb to between 2015 and 2016). Library method: 5' RACE. These reads were obtained on an Illumina MiSeq. TCRdb cleaned the public reads at Q25 with fastp, built clones with MiXCR and kept in-frame beta chains. Records with the same CDR3 protein are collapsed into one entry carrying the most frequent genes and DNA. The sample table records about 41,000 distinct CDR3 sequences; roughly 29% of these occur just once. Of the sample, roughly 3.5% falls within the top ten clones. Material: memory CD4+ T cells sorted from a lymph node. What the cell subset or site label conveys for this sample: memory CD4+ T cells, CD4+CD45RO+CD25-. The receptors originated from a female donor with breast cancer.

This clonotype was detected a few times. The chain combines TRBV29-1 with TRBJ2-7; a weak D match, TRBD1 (6 bases). CDR1 is SQVTM, CDR2 ANQGSEA, per germline. Trimming stripped 6 bases from V and 7 bases from J, with 16 bases between. The CDR3 is 12 residues long. CDR3 nucleotide sequence: TGCAGCGTCGAGACAGGCCCCTGGGAGCAGTACTTC. Amino acids: CSVETGPWEQYF.

This clonotype was detected many times. The genes are TRBV9 and TRBJ2-7; TRBD1 is a possible D gene (6 bases). V was pared by 0 bases and J by 3 bases, with 10 bases between. This CDR3 region has 14 residues. Looked up from germline, CDR1 is SGDLS and CDR2 is YYNGEE. The CDR3 reads CASSVGDKNYEQYF. DNA of the CDR3: TGTGCCAGCAGCGTAGGGGACAAAAACTACGAGCAGTACTTC.

This sequence joins TRBV24-1 and TRBJ2-4; 9 bases are a match to TRBD1. Germline trimming cut 1 base from V and 8 bases from J; bases unmatched to any gene: 23. Germline values: CDR1 KGHDR, CDR2 SFDVKD. The CDR3 contains 21 residues. CDR3 DNA sequence: TGTGCCACCAGTGATTTCTTAAACAACAGGGGGCCCCTGGGAAAAAGGGACATTCAGTACTTC. Encoded protein: CATSDFLNNRGPLGKRDIQYF.

V is TRBV19 and J is TRBJ1-6; 8 bases match TRBD1. The V gene end was trimmed by 7 bases and the J gene end by 7 bases; junction bases not matched to a gene: 6. Per the germline V gene, CDR1 is LNHDA and CDR2 is SQIVND (reference sequence). The CDR3 spans 14 residues. DNA for the CDR3: TGTGCCAGTAAACAGGGGGAGTACAATTCACCCCTCCACTTT. This translates into CASKQGEYNSPLHF. Combining the CDR3 with reference TRBV19 and TRBJ1-6 gives the whole variable domain DGGITQSPKYLFRKEGQNVTLSCEQNLNHDAMYWYRQDPGQGLRLIYYSQIVNDFQKGDIAEGYSVSREKKESFPLTVTSAQKNPTAFYLCASKQGEYNSPLHFGNGTRLTVT.

In its sample, this clonotype was seen a few times. The V gene is TRBV9, the J gene TRBJ2-5; 7 positions agree with TRBD1. V lost 3 bases and J lost 5; bases outside the gene matches: 7. Looked up from germline, CDR1 is SGDLS and CDR2 is YYNGEE. The CDR3 runs to 14 residues. Here the CDR3 DNA reads TGTGCCAGCAGCGCCCAGGGACAGTTTGAGACCCAGTACTTC. Protein sequence: CASSAQGQFETQYF.

This clonotype was detected a few times. The chain uses TRBV6-1 and TRBJ2-5; D gene ambiguous. This CDR3 region has 14 residues. Germline assignment: CDR1 MNHNS and CDR2 SASEGT. V was trimmed by 3 bases and J by 3 bases, leaving 11 bases between them. The CDR3 spells CASSDSGTEETQYF. The CDR3 DNA reads as TGTGCCAGCAGTGACTCTGGAACTGAAGAGACCCAGTACTTC.

This clonotype has just a few counts. The chain couples TRBV5-6 to TRBJ2-2; 10 bases line up with TRBD2. V gave up 0 bases and J gave up 5 bases; unmatched junction bases: 4. This CDR3 is built from 16 residues. Looked up from germline, CDR1 is SGHDT and CDR2 is YYEEEE. CDR3 nucleotides: TGTGCCAGCAGCTTGGGGCTAGCGGGAGTTACCGGGGAGCTGTTTTTT. It translates to CASSLGLAGVTGELFF.

This clonotype came up a few times. The V and J genes are TRBV2 and TRBJ1-1; no definite D call. V was shortened by 2 bases and J by 1 base, with 5 bases between the two germline ends. This CDR3 contains 13 residues. The germline V gene has CDR1 SNHLY and CDR2 FYNNEI. The CDR3 reads CASSELENTEAFF. CDR3 DNA sequence: TGTGCCAGCAGTGAATTGGAGAACACTGAAGCTTTCTTT.